The entry below describes one T cell receptor (beta chain). Authors' processing steps: It was from reference gene primer amplification that nucleated cell counts were estimated. Sequencing was performed with immunoSEQ multiplex PCR; in TCRdb, only in-frame clones are kept and a portion is missing. That table is the source of V, J and clone size, and D and trimming were worked out from the DNA. The profile shows tens of thousands of clones, 85% of them singletons. V was cut by 3 bases and J by 4 bases, with 12 bases left in between. This CDR3 is built from 14 residues. CDR1 is SNHLY, CDR2 FYNNEI, per germline. This specimen belongs to a study of blood T cell repertoires in COVID-19. Study at large: Samples of COVID-19 (acute and convalescent) were obtained from the United States, Italy and Spain. Sources were T cells, B-cell-depleted T cells, or PBMCs; the material itself was cDNA or gDNA.

V gene TRBV2 combines with J gene TRBJ1-2; D remains unclear. The sequence derives from a man of 80 years or more with acute or convalescent COVID-19. The sequenced sample was peripheral blood. The CDR3 DNA sequence: TGTGCCAGCAGTGATTATCAGTTATCCTATGGCTACACCTTC. Its protein is CASSDYQLSYGYTF.